This T cell receptor beta chain was identified during a study of monozygotic twins with inflammatory bowel disease. Each CDR3 protein gets one entry in TCRdb, which reprocessed the 5' RACE reads and gives no DNA. This specimen shows more than 300,000 distinct CDR3 sequences; the ten leading clones hold 2% to 3%. The CDR3 length is 15 residues. Looked up from germline, CDR1 is KGHDR and CDR2 is SFDVKD. This TCR derives from a human donor with ulcerative colitis or Crohn's disease, or a healthy co-twin of an affected twin (not recorded which). Material for sequencing was blood. This chain uses TRBV24-1 with TRBJ2-3; checking the TCRdb D call of TRBD1 is not possible without DNA. CDR3 loop: CATGDRGLHTDTQYF.